This T cell receptor (beta chain) was profiled in a study of blood T cells in healthy people across ages. V dropped 2 bases and J dropped 1; count of bases not matched to a gene: 4. The CDR3 length is 15 residues. Germline-derived CDR1 and CDR2 are SGHRS and YFSETQ. Next came a second PCR, run for roughly 7 to 12 cycles, which used a sample-barcoded 5' primer along with a J-beta primer mix. Each TCR beta cDNA got a 12-nucleotide random molecular identifier. TCRdb redid the calling of the 5' RACE reads with MiXCR, one entry per CDR3 protein. The sample includes 600,000 or so distinct CDR3 sequences, approximately 30% of them seen just once. Findings and caveats of the study: Donor CMV status was unknown, possibly confounding expanded clonotype changes. From one million sequenced T cells, diversity estimates were lower bounds. Compared with aged donors, long-lived donors showed fewer expanded clones, suggesting selection.

This clonotype was seen many times. Its target is unknown. The chain has TRBV5-1 and TRBJ2-7, with 9 bases lining up with TRBD1. The receptor was derived from a woman older than 75 in good health. Sequencing input: blood. Here the CDR3 DNA reads TGCGCCAGCAGCTTATCTGGACAGGGGTCCTACGAGCAGTACTTC. Its protein product is CASSLSGQGSYEQYF.